This TCR beta chain appears in the sequencing data of a study of cytomegalovirus exposure and HLA in healthy donors. V lost 5 bases and J 7 bases, leaving 9 bases between the germline ends. Per the germline V gene, CDR1 is KGHSH and CDR2 is LQKENI. CDR3 length equals 12 residues. In the PCR, 60 Vbeta and 13 Jbeta primers were used. Only in-frame clones appear in the TCRdb table, and some are missing; sequencing was by immunoSEQ multiplex PCR. This table has approximately 200,000 clones, more than 65% appearing once. Broader study findings: What TCR beta sequences reportedly achieved was accurate prediction of HLA-A and HLA-B alleles in most subjects.

In the case of this clone: The antigen is undetermined.

The V gene is TRBV18, the J gene TRBJ1-3, with D perhaps matching TRBD1 (6 bases). This TCR was recovered from a woman between 25 and 40 years old in good health and CMV-seropositive. Sequenced input: PBMCs. This CDR3 reads CASSAQGNTIYF. The CDR3 region has the DNA TGTGCCAGCTCAGCCCAGGGGAACACCATATATTTT.